The clone carrying this T cell receptor (beta chain) is deemed medium-sized. Its antigen is unidentified. V gave up 5 bases and J gave up 6 bases, with 16 bases separating them. This CDR3 contains 15 residues. Germline assignment: CDR1 SNHLY and CDR2 FYNNEI. The source of the sample is a study of T-cell reconstitution after alpha-beta-depleted transplantation in children. Study-level findings and limits: At around two months after transplant, the alpha-beta T cells were reportedly derived from several hundred expanded clones that came from non-depleted graft cells. In some patients, recipient T cells and intrathymic progenitors surviving conditioning explained high day-60 diversity. T-cell counts and diversity at one year post-transplant came mainly from newly produced T cells.

The authors prepared the TCRbeta library with unique molecular identifiers. TCRdb itself ran the PCR reads through MiXCR, one entry per CDR3 protein. The sample includes 6,500 to 9,000 distinct CDR3 sequences, 25% to 35% of them seen just once. Sequences were derived from peripheral blood, sampled 60 days after TCRalphabeta/CD19-depleted stem cell transplant. This chain links TRBV2 with TRBJ2-2, with a tentative D call TRBD1 (5 bases). This receptor was identified in a boy under two years old who had a stem cell transplant for SCID, so the T cells may come from the graft donor. The CDR3 nucleotides are TGTGCCAGCAGTAATGCAGGGAATTTACCCGGGGAGCTGTTTTTT. It yields the protein CASSNAGNLPGELFF.